The 11 T cell receptor beta chains presented below share a single source sample, sequenced in a study of T cells in women clearing cervical HPV infection. The assay was immunoSEQ multiplex PCR, and TCRdb's table has in-frame clones only and misses some. The specimen's table records about 19,000 clones. The sequencing input was blood buffy coat. The receptors originated from a woman aged 18-70 years with a cervical HPV16 infection that either progressed to CIN3+ or cleared (not recorded which).

With respect to this clone: The sequenced fragment ends 3 residues before the CDR3 boundary, so the rest is inferred from the germline J gene. This specimen includes other DNA sequences encoding the same CDR3. The chain recombines TRBV20-1 with TRBJ2-3, with D possibly TRBD2 on 5 matching bases. The CDR3 consists of 15 residues. Trimming removed 0 bases from V and 0 bases from J, with 10 bases in between. Germline CDR1 DFQATT, CDR2 SNEGSKA (reference sequence). The CDR3: CSARDAGVSTDTQYF. Partial CDR3 DNA: TGCAGTGCTAGAGATGCGGGCGTTAGCACAGATACG.

A word on this clone: With the read ending 3 residues before the CDR3 end, the germline J gene is used to fill in that end. This same CDR3 is encoded by further DNA sequences in the sample. V is TRBV2 and J is TRBJ2-3, with 9 bases lining up with TRBD2. The junction had 7 bases not matched to a gene; V was cut back by 4 bases and J by 5 bases. The germline V gene encodes CDR1 SNHLY and CDR2 FYNNEI. This CDR3 contains 15 residues. The CDR3 loop is CASSAERGAGDTQYF. CDR3 DNA (partial): TGTGCCAGCAGTGCGGAGCGGGGGGCGGGAGATACG.

By frequency, this clone is medium-sized (0.01 to 0.1%). The read is 3 residues too short to cover the CDR3 end, so that end is filled in from the germline J gene. This sequence joins TRBV3-1 (or the pseudogene TRBV3-2) and TRBJ2-3; 11 bases map to TRBD1. The CDR3 contains 19 residues. Germline lookup yields CDR1 LGHDT and CDR2 YNNKEL (reference sequence). The trim removed 1 base at V and 6 bases at J, leaving 15 bases unmatched. The CDR3 loop is CASSQAPGQGGRVYDTQYF. The CDR3 DNA, read in part, is TGTGCCAGCAGCCAAGCCCCGGGACAGGGGGGCCGAGTGTATGATACG.

With regard to this clone: The read halts 3 residues ahead of the CDR3 end, with the missing end drawn from the germline J gene. This chain uses TRBV10-2 with TRBJ2-1; 11 nucleotides align to TRBD2. This CDR3 comprises 15 residues. The germline V gene has CDR1 WSHSY and CDR2 SAAADI. With V trimmed by 8 bases and J by 8 bases, 11 bases remained unmatched. The sequenced CDR3 bases are TGCGCCAGCCGAGTTAGCGGGGGGGCCGCCCATGAG. Translated, it gives CASRVSGGAAHE. The full CDR3 protein reads CASRVSGGAAHEQFF.

For this clone: The read comes to an end 3 residues before the CDR3 does, leaving the germline J gene to fill in the end. The V call is TRBV5-1, the J call TRBJ2-2; D is perhaps TRBD1 (5 bases). V was pared by 2 bases and J by 7 bases, with 9 bases between. Germline CDR1 reads SGHRS; CDR2 reads YFSETQ. The CDR3 has 13 residues. The sequenced part of the CDR3 DNA is TGCGCCAGCAGCTTTCAGGGTGACGGGGAG. It encodes CASSFQGDGE. The full-length CDR3 reads as CASSFQGDGELFF.

In regard to this clone: The sequence runs out 3 residues before the end of the CDR3; the remainder is reconstructed from the germline J gene. The V call is TRBV6-1, the J call TRBJ2-5; TRBD2 matches at 8 bases. This CDR3 has 17 amino acids. The germline gives CDR1 MNHNS, CDR2 SASEGT. The J segment lost 2 bases and the V segment lost 1 base, leaving 9 bases of the junction unmatched. The CDR3 region is CASSEGHSGGRQETQYF. The CDR3 bases that were read are TGTGCCAGCAGTGAAGGACACTCGGGGGGGCGACAAGAGACC.

Turning to this clone: The read finishes 3 residues shy of the CDR3 end, and the germline J gene is used to complete it. The chain links TRBV19 to TRBJ1-6, with 10 bases matching TRBD1. Germline CDR1 LNHDA, CDR2 SQIVND (reference sequence). V was pared by 3 bases and J by 11 bases, with 16 bases of the junction left unmatched. This CDR3 has 18 residues. CDR3 sequence: CASSIERKTGGAVPPLHF. The covered CDR3 bases are TGTGCCAGTAGTATTGAACGAAAGACAGGGGGCGCCGTCCCACCC.

To note about this clone: The missing CDR3 end, 3 residues past where the read stops, is filled in from the germline J gene. V usage is TRBV30 and J usage is TRBJ2-3; TRBD2 aligns across 11 bases. V lost 0 bases, J lost 1 base, and 0 bases stayed unmatched. Germline loops: CDR1 GTSNPN, CDR2 SVGIG (reference sequence). CDR3 length: 15 amino acids. The CDR3 DNA, read in part, is TGTGCCTGGAGTGTGACTAGCGGGGGCACAGATACG. Translation: CAWSVTSGGTDT. The complete CDR3 reads CAWSVTSGGTDTQYF.

About this clone itself: The read gets to within 3 residues of the CDR3 end, and the germline J gene fills in the rest. The rearrangement uses TRBV10-1 and TRBJ2-7, with 9 bases identical to TRBD1. Germline V gene lookup returns CDR1 WNHNN and CDR2 SYGVQD (reference sequence). The V segment lost 6 bases and the J segment 6 bases; nucleotides outside the gene matches: 15. This CDR3 has 16 residues. CDR3 DNA, as far as it was read: TGCGCCAGCAGAGGGGGTTCCGGGACAGGGTCCGGCGAG. It translates to CASRGGSGTGSGE. The entire CDR3 is CASRGGSGTGSGEQYF.

With regard to this clone: One end of the junction does not line up with germline, which may come from a read error. The observed sequence ends 3 residues before the CDR3 terminus, with the missing tail filled in from the germline J gene. This chain joins TRBV20-1 and TRBJ1-2; D is perhaps TRBD1 (5 bases). The CDR3 extends over 14 amino acids. Germline CDR1 reads DFQATT; CDR2 reads SNEGSKA (reference sequence). CDR3 residues: CSVRGRAEGYGYTF. CDR3 DNA (partial): TGCAGTGTTAGAGGCAGGGCCGAGGGCTATGGC.

Concerning this clone: The read ends 3 residues before the CDR3 terminus; that terminus is restored from the germline J gene. The chain is built from TRBV5-1 and TRBJ2-5, with 8 positions matching TRBD1. CDR3 length equals 15 residues. V shed 5 bases, J shed 4 bases, and the junction held 10 bases outside the gene matches. The germline gives CDR1 SGHRS, CDR2 YFSETQ. CDR3 region: CASRISPTGGETQYF. The part of the CDR3 DNA that was read is TGCGCCAGCAGAATTTCCCCAACAGGGGGAGAGACC.